Listed below are T cell receptor beta chains from one sample, sequenced in a study of OX40 agonist ivuxolimab in advanced cancers. Clones were read by immunoSEQ multiplex PCR, and TCRdb kept only the in-frame ones, dropping some. The repertoire includes around 64,000 clones, about four fifths of them detected once, and 6% to 9.5% sits in the top ten. Sample: CD4+ or CD8+ T cells sorted from blood, taken in a trial of the OX40 agonist ivuxolimab. The receptors stem from an adult with an advanced solid tumor such as melanoma, head and neck, liver or kidney cancer. The CDR3 runs from the conserved cysteine through the conserved F or W. The order of the fields is V gene, clone size, D gene, J gene, CDR3 length, CDR3 protein, CDR3 DNA. D genes are given only for firm matches. A row's size may be missing; if present it is once, few, many or a size class.

v_call: TRBV6-4
clone_size: -
d_call: -
j_call: TRBJ1-4
cdr3_length: 13
cdr3_aa: CASSGFNAEKLFF
cdr3_nt: TGTGCCAGCAGTGGGTTTAATGCGGAAAAACTGTTTTTT

v_call: TRBV19
clone_size: -
d_call: -
j_call: TRBJ2-7
cdr3_length: 13
cdr3_aa: CASSSEPGYEQYF
cdr3_nt: TGTGCCAGTAGTTCCGAGCCTGGGTACGAGCAGTACTTC

v_call: TRBV11-2
clone_size: -
d_call: -
j_call: TRBJ2-1
cdr3_length: 13
cdr3_aa: CASSRLRWNEQFF
cdr3_nt: TGTGCCAGCAGCCGGCTTCGGTGGAATGAGCAGTTCTTC

v_call: TRBV28
clone_size: -
d_call: -
j_call: TRBJ1-2
cdr3_length: 12
cdr3_aa: CASTTGNYGYTF
cdr3_nt: TGTGCCAGTACCACAGGAAACTATGGCTACACCTTC

v_call: TRBV7-2
clone_size: -
d_call: -
j_call: TRBJ1-2
cdr3_length: 13
cdr3_aa: CASSRTGNYGYTF
cdr3_nt: TGTGCCAGCAGCCGGACCGGTAACTATGGCTACACCTTC

v_call: TRBV18
clone_size: -
d_call: -
j_call: TRBJ2-5
cdr3_length: 14
cdr3_aa: CASSQGLVRETQYF
cdr3_nt: TGTGCCAGCTCACAGGGACTGGTTCGGGAGACCCAGTACTTC

v_call: TRBV6-1
clone_size: -
d_call: -
j_call: TRBJ2-1
cdr3_length: 14
cdr3_aa: CASSGPGVYNEQFF
cdr3_nt: TGTGCCAGCAGTGGCCCAGGGGTCTACAATGAGCAGTTCTTC

v_call: TRBV15
clone_size: -
d_call: -
j_call: TRBJ1-2
cdr3_length: 14
cdr3_aa: CATSTETGGGGYTF
cdr3_nt: TGTGCCACCAGCACAGAGACAGGAGGGGGTGGCTACACCTTC

v_call: TRBV5-4
clone_size: -
d_call: TRBD1
j_call: TRBJ2-1
cdr3_length: 15
cdr3_aa: CASSQYRGSYNEQFF
cdr3_nt: TGTGCCAGCAGCCAGTACAGGGGCTCCTACAATGAGCAGTTCTTC

v_call: TRBV14
clone_size: -
d_call: -
j_call: TRBJ2-7
cdr3_length: 16
cdr3_aa: CASSQGGLGPGGEQYF
cdr3_nt: TGTGCCAGCTCGCAGGGGGGCCTGGGACCCGGCGGCGAGCAGTACTTC

v_call: TRBV19
clone_size: -
d_call: -
j_call: TRBJ2-7
cdr3_length: 14
cdr3_aa: CASRTRASAPEQYF
cdr3_nt: TGTGCCAGCCGTACCCGGGCCTCGGCCCCCGAGCAGTACTTC

v_call: TRBV14
clone_size: few
d_call: -
j_call: TRBJ1-6
cdr3_length: 14
cdr3_aa: CASSQGHYNSPLHF
cdr3_nt: TGTGCCAGCAGCCAAGGACACTATAATTCACCCCTCCACTTT

v_call: TRBV4-1
clone_size: -
d_call: TRBD1
j_call: TRBJ2-5
cdr3_length: 15
cdr3_aa: CASSQAGQRLETQYF
cdr3_nt: TGCGCCAGCAGCCAAGCGGGACAGCGCCTGGAGACCCAGTACTTC

v_call: TRBV18
clone_size: once
d_call: -
j_call: TRBJ2-5
cdr3_length: 12
cdr3_aa: CASSPAEETQYF
cdr3_nt: TGTGCCAGCTCACCTGCAGAAGAGACCCAGTACTTC

v_call: TRBV4-1
clone_size: -
d_call: -
j_call: TRBJ2-6
cdr3_length: 18
cdr3_aa: CASSQGVGRTSGANVLTF
cdr3_nt: TGCGCCAGCAGCCAAGGTGTTGGGCGCACCTCTGGGGCCAACGTCCTGACTTTC

v_call: TRBV6-6
clone_size: -
d_call: -
j_call: TRBJ2-1
cdr3_length: 13
cdr3_aa: CASSWGTASGQFF
cdr3_nt: TGTGCCAGCAGCTGGGGGACGGCCTCGGGGCAGTTCTTC

v_call: TRBV7-2
clone_size: -
d_call: -
j_call: TRBJ1-1
cdr3_length: 13
cdr3_aa: CASSLARNTEAFF
cdr3_nt: TGTGCCAGCAGCTTAGCAAGGAACACTGAAGCTTTCTTT

v_call: TRBV10-3
clone_size: -
d_call: -
j_call: TRBJ2-7
cdr3_length: 11
cdr3_aa: CAISGADEQYF
cdr3_nt: TGTGCCATCAGTGGAGCGGACGAGCAGTACTTC

v_call: TRBV29-1
clone_size: once
d_call: -
j_call: TRBJ2-5
cdr3_length: 16
cdr3_aa: CSVDEVDSPYQETQYF
cdr3_nt: TGCAGCGTAGACGAGGTGGACAGTCCCTACCAAGAGACCCAGTACTTC

v_call: TRBV7-3
clone_size: -
d_call: -
j_call: TRBJ2-1
cdr3_length: 14
cdr3_aa: CASSRGLGEGEQFF
cdr3_nt: TGTGCCAGCAGCAGAGGGCTGGGAGAGGGTGAGCAGTTCTTC

v_call: TRBV6-1
clone_size: once
d_call: TRBD2
j_call: TRBJ2-7
cdr3_length: 14
cdr3_aa: CATQRAGGPYEQYF
cdr3_nt: TGTGCCACCCAGAGGGCGGGGGGCCCTTACGAGCAGTACTTC

v_call: TRBV11-3
clone_size: -
d_call: TRBD1
j_call: TRBJ1-1
cdr3_length: 18
cdr3_aa: CASSTISGQGKRDTEAFF
cdr3_nt: TGTGCCAGCAGCACGATCTCGGGACAGGGGAAGAGGGACACTGAAGCTTTCTTT

v_call: TRBV28
clone_size: -
d_call: -
j_call: TRBJ1-4
cdr3_length: 14
cdr3_aa: CASSLWQGEEKLFF
cdr3_nt: TGTGCCAGCAGTTTATGGCAGGGCGAAGAAAAACTGTTTTTT

v_call: TRBV4-2
clone_size: -
d_call: TRBD1
j_call: TRBJ1-2
cdr3_length: 17
cdr3_aa: CASSPRDRGLSGYGYTF
cdr3_nt: TGTGCCAGCAGCCCCCGGGACAGGGGTTTATCTGGGTATGGCTACACCTTC

v_call: TRBV5-4
clone_size: few
d_call: -
j_call: TRBJ2-7
cdr3_length: 14
cdr3_aa: CASSDLPDTYEQYF
cdr3_nt: TGTGCCAGCAGCGATTTACCCGACACCTACGAGCAGTACTTC

v_call: TRBV6-6
clone_size: -
d_call: -
j_call: TRBJ2-7
cdr3_length: 15
cdr3_aa: CASIDAGGPKYEQYF
cdr3_nt: TGTGCCAGCATCGACGCCGGGGGTCCAAAGTACGAGCAGTACTTC

v_call: TRBV7-8
clone_size: -
d_call: -
j_call: TRBJ1-5
cdr3_length: 16
cdr3_aa: CASSSGASFSNQPQHF
cdr3_nt: TGTGCCAGCAGCTCCGGGGCATCCTTTAGCAATCAGCCCCAGCATTTT

v_call: TRBV6-6
clone_size: -
d_call: TRBD1
j_call: TRBJ2-7
cdr3_length: 16
cdr3_aa: CASRRGTGGVGYEQYF
cdr3_nt: TGTGCCAGCAGGCGAGGGACAGGGGGCGTAGGGTACGAGCAGTACTTC

v_call: TRBV18
clone_size: -
d_call: TRBD1
j_call: TRBJ1-1
cdr3_length: 13
cdr3_aa: CASSEGQGPEAFF
cdr3_nt: TGTGCCAGCTCAGAGGGACAGGGCCCTGAAGCTTTCTTT

v_call: TRBV4-3
clone_size: -
d_call: -
j_call: TRBJ2-3
cdr3_length: 15
cdr3_aa: CASSQAAGGTDTQYF
cdr3_nt: TGCGCCAGCAGCCAAGCTGCAGGGGGCACAGATACGCAGTATTTT

v_call: TRBV4-3
clone_size: -
d_call: -
j_call: TRBJ1-3
cdr3_length: 17
cdr3_aa: CASSLTITGSSGNTIYF
cdr3_nt: TGCGCCAGCAGCCTTACAATAACAGGGAGCTCTGGAAACACCATATATTTT

v_call: TRBV2
clone_size: -
d_call: TRBD1
j_call: TRBJ1-4
cdr3_length: 16
cdr3_aa: CASTRQGAITNEKLFF
cdr3_nt: TGTGCCAGCACTAGACAGGGGGCGATTACTAATGAAAAACTGTTTTTT

v_call: TRBV28
clone_size: -
d_call: -
j_call: TRBJ1-1
cdr3_length: 15
cdr3_aa: CASSPLGMGGTEAFF
cdr3_nt: TGTGCCAGCAGTCCCCTCGGGATGGGGGGCACTGAAGCTTTCTTT

v_call: TRBV19
clone_size: -
d_call: -
j_call: TRBJ1-2
cdr3_length: 14
cdr3_aa: CASIRWTDNYGYTF
cdr3_nt: TGTGCCAGTATCCGATGGACAGACAACTATGGCTACACCTTC

v_call: TRBV7-2
clone_size: -
d_call: -
j_call: TRBJ1-5
cdr3_length: 15
cdr3_aa: CASSLAGGANQPQHF
cdr3_nt: TGTGCCAGCAGCTTAGCGGGAGGGGCCAATCAGCCCCAGCATTTT

v_call: TRBV11-2
clone_size: -
d_call: TRBD1
j_call: TRBJ2-7
cdr3_length: 15
cdr3_aa: CASSSGTGGSYEQYF
cdr3_nt: TGTGCCAGCAGCTCCGGGACAGGGGGTTCCTACGAGCAGTACTTC

v_call: TRBV7-2
clone_size: -
d_call: -
j_call: TRBJ2-7
cdr3_length: 14
cdr3_aa: CASSLVGRGYEQYF
cdr3_nt: TGTGCCAGCAGCTTAGTTGGCAGGGGATACGAGCAGTACTTC

v_call: TRBV11-3
clone_size: -
d_call: TRBD2
j_call: TRBJ2-3
cdr3_length: 15
cdr3_aa: CASSFLAGGADTQYF
cdr3_nt: TGTGCCAGCAGCTTCCTAGCGGGAGGGGCAGATACGCAGTATTTT

v_call: TRBV5-1
clone_size: -
d_call: -
j_call: TRBJ2-4
cdr3_length: 14
cdr3_aa: CASSSGQIANIQYF
cdr3_nt: TGCGCCAGCAGCTCCGGACAGATAGCAAACATTCAGTACTTC

v_call: TRBV7-2
clone_size: once
d_call: TRBD2
j_call: TRBJ2-1
cdr3_length: 14
cdr3_aa: CASTFWGGYNEQFF
cdr3_nt: TGTGCCAGCACCTTTTGGGGGGGGTACAATGAGCAGTTCTTC

v_call: TRBV19
clone_size: few
d_call: -
j_call: TRBJ1-2
cdr3_length: 17
cdr3_aa: CASSMSVEARQSYGYTF
cdr3_nt: TGTGCCAGTAGTATGTCAGTGGAAGCGCGACAGAGCTATGGCTACACCTTC

v_call: TRBV27
clone_size: -
d_call: TRBD1
j_call: TRBJ2-7
cdr3_length: 15
cdr3_aa: CASSFADRDAYEQYF
cdr3_nt: TGTGCCAGCAGTTTCGCCGACAGGGATGCCTACGAGCAGTACTTC

v_call: TRBV6-5
clone_size: -
d_call: TRBD2
j_call: TRBJ2-7
cdr3_length: 15
cdr3_aa: CASSYSAGESYEQYF
cdr3_nt: TGTGCCAGCAGTTACTCAGCGGGAGAAAGCTACGAGCAGTACTTC

v_call: TRBV12-5
clone_size: -
d_call: -
j_call: TRBJ1-2
cdr3_length: 15
cdr3_aa: CASGLVAGGRSGYTF
cdr3_nt: TGTGCTAGTGGTTTGGTCGCAGGTGGTCGGAGTGGCTACACCTTC

v_call: TRBV18
clone_size: -
d_call: -
j_call: TRBJ2-7
cdr3_length: 15
cdr3_aa: CASSPTVEGFYEQYF
cdr3_nt: TGTGCCAGCTCACCTACTGTGGAGGGGTTTTACGAGCAGTACTTC